This is a list of T cell receptor beta chains from one sample in a study of CD8 T cells in ankylosing spondylitis. TCRdb analysed the 5' RACE reads with MiXCR anew, one entry per CDR3 protein. The sample lists approximately 180,000 distinct CDR3 sequences, over 15% occurring once. The sample taken for sequencing was blood, either unsorted or a sorted T cell fraction (not recorded which). These receptor sequences come from a male donor between 10 and 30 years old with ankylosing spondylitis or in good health (not recorded which). Each CDR3 is given with its conserved first and last residue. A D gene is named only where the DNA matches it firmly. Size tells how often a clone was seen (once, few, many) or the class of an expanded clone, and some rows leave it out.

clone_size j_call d_call v_call cdr3_aa cdr3_nt
many TRBJ2-2 TRBD2 TRBV20-1 CSARPGLAVGGELFF TGCAGTGCTAGGCCGGGACTAGCTGTCGGCGGGGAGCTGTTTTTT
many TRBJ2-7 TRBD2 TRBV7-9 CASSSLAGGLYEQYF TGTGCCAGCAGCTCCTTAGCGGGAGGGCTCTACGAGCAGTACTTC
many TRBJ2-3 . TRBV28 CAGRRGHTQYF TGTGCCGGGAGACGGGGGCACACGCAGTATTTT
many TRBJ2-4 . TRBV19 CASRKDGGLAKNIQYF TGTGCCAGTAGAAAGGACGGAGGATTAGCCAAAAACATTCAGTACTTC
many TRBJ2-1 TRBD2 TRBV10-3 CAILAGVNNEQFF TGTGCCATCCTAGCGGGGGTCAACAATGAGCAGTTCTTC
many TRBJ2-5 . TRBV12-3/TRBV12-4 CASTSAPGDSEYF TGTGCCAGCACTTCGGCCCCGGGGGACTCCGAGTACTTC
many TRBJ2-3 . TRBV9 CASSVGGYGRTDTQYF TGTGCCAGCAGCGTAGGGGGGTATGGCCGCACAGATACGCAGTATTTT
. TRBJ2-5 . TRBV29-1 CSARPQGQETQYF TGCAGCGCCCGCCCACAGGGACAAGAGACCCAGTACTTC
many TRBJ2-2 . TRBV7-7 CASSRTNTGELFF TGTGCCAGCAGCAGAACGAACACCGGGGAGCTGTTTTTT
many TRBJ2-1 . TRBV20-1 CSATLAVPEEQFF TGCAGTGCTACCCTCGCGGTGCCCGAAGAGCAGTTCTTC
many TRBJ2-5 TRBD1 TRBV12-3/TRBV12-4 CASSLTGGSGQETQYF TGTGCCAGCAGTTTGACAGGGGGCAGTGGTCAAGAGACCCAGTACTTC
. TRBJ2-4 TRBD2 TRBV7-6 CASSRAGGAKNIQYF TGTGCCAGCAGCCGAGCGGGAGGCGCCAAAAACATTCAGTACTTC
. TRBJ1-1 . TRBV5-6 CASSPSWKTTYGNLEAFF TGTGCCAGCAGCCCATCCTGGAAGACCACTTACGGGAACCTTGAAGCTTTCTTT
once TRBJ2-1 TRBD1 TRBV11-3 CASSYRQGPRNEQFF TGTGCCAGCAGCTATAGACAGGGTCCGCGGAATGAGCAGTTCTTC
many TRBJ2-6 . TRBV6-5 CASSYGTQGSGANVLTF TGTGCCAGCAGTTATGGGACACAGGGCTCTGGGGCCAACGTCCTGACTTTC
many TRBJ2-1 TRBD2 TRBV5-5 CASSPLQRGYNEQFF TGTGCCAGCAGCCCCCTCCAGCGGGGTTACAATGAGCAGTTCTTC
many TRBJ2-1 . TRBV5-1 CASSLGGVDNEQFF TGCGCCAGCAGCTTAGGGGGAGTCGATAATGAGCAGTTCTTC
many TRBJ2-1 TRBD1 TRBV29-1 CSVELQGVQFF TGCAGCGTTGAACTGCAGGGGGTTCAGTTCTTC
many TRBJ1-2 . TRBV5-5 CASSFQGSSNYGYTF TGTGCCAGCAGCTTCCAGGGGTCGTCCAACTATGGCTACACCTTC
. TRBJ2-7 TRBD2 TRBV20-1 CSARDKTSGSGEQYF TGCAGTGCTAGAGATAAGACTAGCGGGAGTGGAGAGCAGTACTTC
many TRBJ2-3 . TRBV6-5 CASSYLRGTDTQYF TGTGCCAGCAGTTACTTGAGGGGCACCGATACGCAGTATTTT
. TRBJ2-5 TRBD2 TRBV20-1 CSARGLAGKETQYF TGCAGTGCTAGAGGACTAGCGGGCAAAGAGACCCAGTACTTC
many TRBJ2-7 . TRBV7-2 CASSLVGGVDEQYF TGTGCCAGCAGCTTAGTTGGTGGGGTGGACGAGCAGTACTTC
many TRBJ2-2 . TRBV10-3 CAISDAGNTGELFF TGTGCCATCAGTGATGCAGGAAACACCGGGGAGCTGTTTTTT
many TRBJ2-2 . TRBV24-1 CATSDTRRNTGELFF TGTGCCACCAGTGATACTCGGAGGAACACCGGGGAGCTGTTTTTT
many TRBJ2-1 TRBD2 TRBV12-3/TRBV12-4 CASSPATSGWYNEQFF TGTGCCAGCAGTCCCGCGACTAGCGGGTGGTACAATGAGCAGTTCTTC
. TRBJ1-4 . TRBV20-1 CSARVGTGREKLFF TGCAGTGCTAGAGTTGGCACAGGGCGAGAAAAACTGTTTTTT
many TRBJ2-1 TRBD1 TRBV18 CASSPPGGTGADEQFF TGTGCCAGCTCACCACCGGGGGGGACAGGGGCGGATGAGCAGTTCTTC
. TRBJ2-5 . TRBV15 CATSRVGSQETQYF TGTGCCACCAGCAGAGTTGGCAGTCAAGAGACCCAGTACTTC
. TRBJ2-6 TRBD1 TRBV18 CASSQRPDRAGANVLTF TGTGCCAGCTCACAACGCCCTGACAGGGCTGGGGCCAACGTCCTGACTTTC
many TRBJ2-5 . TRBV7-8 CASSLDRARPQETQYF TGTGCCAGCAGCTTAGACAGGGCCCGCCCCCAAGAGACCCAGTACTTC
many TRBJ2-7 . TRBV9 CASSVGLANYEQYF TGTGCCAGCAGCGTAGGTCTAGCGAATTACGAGCAGTACTTC
many TRBJ2-7 TRBD1 TRBV5-1 CASSIGTGYEQYF TGCGCCAGCAGCATCGGGACAGGCTACGAGCAGTACTTC
many TRBJ2-3 TRBD2 TRBV12-3/TRBV12-4 CASSLRASGYTDTQYF TGTGCCAGCAGTTTAAGGGCTAGCGGGTACACAGATACGCAGTATTTT
many TRBJ2-4 . TRBV15 CATSRGTGAGAAKNIQYF TGTGCCACCAGCAGAGGAACAGGGGCGGGGGCGGCCAAAAACATTCAGTACTTC
many TRBJ2-3 TRBD2 TRBV3-1 CASSQVGGLAGGYTQYF TGTGCCAGCAGCCAAGTGGGAGGACTAGCGGGCGGATATACGCAGTATTTT
many TRBJ2-7 . TRBV5-1 CASSSGPRRYEQYF TGCGCCAGCAGCTCGGGACCCCGCAGGTACGAGCAGTACTTC
once TRBJ1-2 . TRBV29-1 CSVDTVANYGYTF TGCAGCGTTGATACGGTGGCCAACTATGGCTACACCTTC
. TRBJ2-3 . TRBV20-1 CSARRSEADTQYF TGCAGTGCTAGGCGGTCCGAGGCAGATACGCAGTATTTT